These 20 T cell receptor beta chains came from one sample sequenced in a study of T cell responses to AZD1222 COVID-19 vaccine (dated by TCRdb to 2020 to 2022). Library preparation was by the immunoSEQ multiplex PCR assay. TCRdb provides this immuneACCESS table in a form limited to in-frame rearrangements. Some clones are lacking; in checked studies, under half of them reflect an unresolved V gene, and why the rest are absent is not known. This sample has 60,000 to 80,000 clones in its table, and around 82% of those were observed once. The ten most abundant clones make up around 50% of the sample. The sample's time point, from its label and the paper: about 28 days (+/-7) after the second vaccine dose. Sequencing used peripheral blood, obtained 28 days after the second AZD1222 dose. These receptors were collected from an adult who received the AZD1222 COVID-19 vaccine.

The CDR3 DNA follows: TGCGCCAGCAGCCAAGATAGGGTCCTCAATCAGCCCCAGCATTTT. It is translated as CASSQDRVLNQPQHF. The V and J genes are TRBV4-3 and TRBJ1-5, with D unclear. Trimming pared 0 bases from V and 3 bases from J, leaving 9 bases between. Per germline, CDR1 LGHNA and CDR2 YSLEER. The CDR3 contains 15 residues.

The CDR3 coding sequence is TGTGCCAGCAGTTTCAGCGGGGGGGCAGGAGATACGCAGTATTTT. It specifies CASSFSGGAGDTQYF. The rearrangement links TRBV28 to TRBJ2-3, with 10 bases lining up with TRBD2. Trimming took 3 bases from V and 5 from J; bases not matched to a gene: 5. The germline V gene has CDR1 MDHEN and CDR2 SYDVKM. CDR3 length: 15 amino acids. The whole variable domain, remainder taken from reference TRBV28 and TRBJ2-3, is DVKVTQSSRYLVKRTGEKVFLECVQDMDHENMFWYRQDPGLGLRLIYFSYDVKMKEKGDIPEGYSVSREKKERFSLILESASTNQTSMYLCASSFSGGAGDTQYFGPGTRLTVL.

The V gene is TRBV27, the J gene TRBJ2-7; D is undetermined. In germline, CDR1 is MNHEY, CDR2 SMNVEV (reference sequence). The CDR3 is 15 residues long. The V and J ends lost 2 bases and 3 bases respectively, with 14 bases between them. The CDR3 bases are TGTGCCAGCAGTTTACAAGGGATCAGCCTCTACGAGCAGTACTTC. This translates into CASSLQGISLYEQYF.

This chain uses TRBV29-1 with TRBJ2-1, with D hard to call. CDR3 length: 12 amino acids. Germline lookup yields CDR1 SQVTM and CDR2 ANQGSEA. V was pared by 7 bases and J by 4 bases, with 11 bases between. The CDR3 spells CSAHLAYNEQFF. CDR3 nucleotides: TGCAGCGCCCACCTGGCATACAATGAGCAGTTCTTC.

This rearrangement joins TRBV6-5 to TRBJ2-2; TRBD1 aligns across 7 bases. Trimming took 6 bases from V and 8 from J; bases not matched to a gene: 9. Germline lookup yields CDR1 MNHEY and CDR2 SVGAGI. The CDR3 length is 14 residues. The CDR3 reads CASRTGTTTGELFF. CDR3 DNA sequence: TGTGCCAGCAGGACAGGGACGACTACAGGGGAGCTGTTTTTT.

The V and J genes are TRBV7-9 and TRBJ2-7, with D possibly matching TRBD1 (5 bases). The CDR3 contains 15 residues. Germline lookup yields CDR1 SEHNR and CDR2 FQNEAQ (reference sequence). V lost 1 base, J lost 0 bases, and 10 bases lay in between. The CDR3 loop is CASSLGQPSSYEQYF. Here the CDR3 DNA reads TGTGCCAGCAGCTTAGGACAGCCTTCCTCCTACGAGCAGTACTTC.

This clone rates as medium-sized. V gene TRBV7-2 combines with J gene TRBJ1-3, with 7 nucleotides matching TRBD1. V gave up 7 bases and J gave up 3 bases; unmatched junction bases: 12. Germline V gene sequence: CDR1 SGHTA, CDR2 FQGNSA. The CDR3 is 16 amino acids. This CDR3 is CASKPAHRGFGNTIYF. CDR3 sequence (DNA): TGTGCCAGCAAACCCGCGCACAGGGGATTTGGAAACACCATATATTTT. The entire variable domain, with the rest obtained from reference TRBV7-2 and TRBJ1-3, is as follows: GAGVSQSPSNKVTEKGKDVELRCDPISGHTALYWYRQSLGQGLEFLIYFQGNSAPDKSGLPSDRFSAERTGGSVSTLTIQRTQQEDSAVYLCASKPAHRGFGNTIYFGEGSWLTVV.

This rearrangement joins TRBV18 to TRBJ1-2; no definite D call. The CDR3 consists of 17 residues. With 1 base removed from V and 1 base from J, the gap between germline ends came to 16 bases. The germline V gene has CDR1 KGHSH and CDR2 LQKENI. For the CDR3, the DNA is TGTGCCAGCTCACCACGAGAGTCTTCTACTATTAACTATGGCTACACCTTC. Protein: CASSPRESSTINYGYTF.

This chain connects TRBV19 to TRBJ1-2; D remains ambiguous. This CDR3 is built from 11 residues. Germline-derived CDR1 and CDR2 are LNHDA and SQIVND (reference sequence). Between the trimmed V and J ends, which lost 8 bases and 0 bases, there was a span of 4 bases. CDR3 coding DNA: TGTGCCAGTGGGCCTAACTATGGCTACACCTTC. It yields the protein CASGPNYGYTF.

The V and J genes are TRBV2 and TRBJ2-7; 8 bases fit TRBD2. The J segment lost 4 bases and the V segment lost 7 bases, leaving 12 bases of the junction unmatched. Germline V CDR1 and CDR2: SNHLY, FYNNEI. CDR3 length: 15 amino acids. The CDR3 loop reads CASNQGGTRGYEQYF. The CDR3 bases are TGTGCCAGCAACCAAGGGGGGACTAGGGGGTACGAGCAGTACTTC.

In regard to this clone: The same CDR3 can be traced to other DNA sequences in this sample. The genes are TRBV11-1 and TRBJ2-7; D is unresolved. Per the germline V gene, CDR1 is SGHAT and CDR2 is FQDESV (reference sequence). Trimming cost V 1 base and J 0 bases, with 4 bases left between them. This CDR3 is 13 amino acids long. The CDR3 loop reads CASSLGSSYEQYF. CDR3 bases: TGTGCCAGCAGCTTAGGAAGCTCCTACGAGCAGTACTTC.

The chain links TRBV7-2 to TRBJ2-2, with a weak D call TRBD2 (6 bases). CDR1 and CDR2 from the germline V gene are SGHTA and FQGNSA. The CDR3 spans 15 residues. With 8 bases removed from V and 5 bases from J, the gap between germline ends came to 18 bases. Here the CDR3 DNA reads TGTGCCAGCCCCGCGGAGGGGCCGTGGACCGGGGAGCTGTTTTTT. As protein: CASPAEGPWTGELFF. Supplemented by reference TRBV7-2 and TRBJ2-2, the full variable domain reads GAGVSQSPSNKVTEKGKDVELRCDPISGHTALYWYRQSLGQGLEFLIYFQGNSAPDKSGLPSDRFSAERTGGSVSTLTIQRTQQEDSAVYLCASPAEGPWTGELFFGEGSRLTVL.

As for this clone: At one boundary the junction diverges from the germline segment, which might be a read error. This chain connects TRBV12-3 or TRBV12-4 to TRBJ2-7; maybe TRBD1 (6 bases). This CDR3 is 12 amino acids long. The CDR3 loop reads CASSLATGTPNF. In DNA form, the CDR3 reads TGTGCCAGCAGTTTAGCAACCGGGACACCAAACTTC.

The rearrangement joins TRBV3-1 (or the pseudogene TRBV3-2) to TRBJ1-1; D unclear. V was clipped by 8 bases and J by 6 bases, with 10 bases between them. This CDR3 has 11 amino acids. Germline V gene sequence: CDR1 LGHDT, CDR2 YNNKEL (reference sequence). This CDR3 reads CASQGRAEAFF. CDR3 DNA: TGTGCCAGCCAAGGAAGGGCTGAAGCTTTCTTT.

The chain is built from TRBV27 and TRBJ2-1; 8 bases line up with TRBD2. The CDR3 is made up of 14 amino acids. The V segment lost 1 base and the J segment 9 bases; nucleotides outside the gene matches: 5. Looked up from germline, CDR1 is MNHEY and CDR2 is SMNVEV (reference sequence). The CDR3 sequence: CASSLLREVGEQFF. The CDR3 DNA is TGTGCCAGCAGTTTATTGCGGGAGGTTGGTGAGCAGTTCTTC.

V and J are TRBV6-2 or TRBV6-3 and TRBJ1-1; possible D gene TRBD1, 5 bases. Germline V gene lookup returns CDR1 MNHEY and CDR2 SVGEGT. The CDR3 is 15 amino acids. The V gene lost 5 bases and the J gene lost 0 bases, with 13 bases spanning the gap. The CDR3 region has the DNA TGTGCCAGCAGTGACCGGGACGGTTTGAACACTGAAGCTTTCTTT. Protein sequence: CASSDRDGLNTEAFF.

The chain is built from TRBV15 and TRBJ2-2; TRBD1 matches at 9 bases. With 8 bases clipped from V and 5 bases from J, the junction kept 6 bases outside the gene matches. Germline lookup yields CDR1 LNHNV and CDR2 YYDKDF (reference sequence). The CDR3 sequence is 14 residues long. The CDR3 DNA reads as TGTGCCACCCGTTCGACAGGGGGTACCGGGGAGCTGTTTTTT. It yields the protein CATRSTGGTGELFF.

This sequence joins TRBV7-9 and TRBJ2-3; D is perhaps TRBD2 (6 bases). CDR1 SEHNR and CDR2 FQNEAQ come from the germline V gene (reference sequence). V lost 1 base and J lost 0, with 14 bases in between. The CDR3 extends over 17 amino acids. The CDR3 sequence is CASSLGAGLVSTDTQYF. The DNA for the CDR3 is TGTGCCAGCAGCTTAGGGGCGGGGCTGGTCAGCACAGATACGCAGTATTTT.

CDR3 protein: CASSSSGGGSGANVLTF. The CDR3 DNA reads as TGTGCCAGCAGTTCCTCTGGTGGGGGGTCAGGGGCCAACGTCCTGACTTTC. The chain links TRBV28 to TRBJ2-6, with D maybe TRBD2 (6 bases). The CDR3 is 17 amino acids. Germline V gives CDR1 MDHEN, CDR2 SYDVKM. The V end lost 4 bases, the J end lost 4 bases, and 17 bases lay between the germline ends.

The gene calls are TRBV3-1 (or the pseudogene TRBV3-2) and TRBJ1-3; D gene uncertain. V was pared by 5 bases and J by 0 bases, with 14 bases between. The germline gives CDR1 LGHDT, CDR2 YNNKEL (reference sequence). This CDR3 has 16 amino acids. This CDR3 is CASSGRKGNSGNTIYF. The CDR3 DNA follows: TGTGCCAGCAGCGGCCGTAAGGGTAACTCTGGAAACACCATATATTTT.